This record looks at one T cell receptor beta chain sequence and its context. This entry comes from a study of cytomegalovirus exposure and HLA in healthy donors. Germline loops: CDR1 SGHRS, CDR2 YFSETQ. The CDR3 is 14 residues long. With 5 bases removed from V and 5 bases from J, the gap between germline ends came to 14 bases. 13 Jbeta primers and 60 Vbeta primers were used for the PCR. Generated by immunoSEQ multiplex PCR, the TCRdb table keeps only in-frame clones and is missing some. The data show around 200,000 clones, under 80% seen once. The source of this sequence is a man aged 35 to 55 in good health and CMV-seronegative. Sequences were obtained from PBMCs. V is TRBV5-1 and J is TRBJ2-1; D might be TRBD2 (7 bases). In DNA, the CDR3 is TGCGCCAGCAGTCTCGCGGGGGCCCACAATGAGCAGTTCTTC. Its translation: CASSLAGAHNEQFF.